This TCR beta chain was obtained from a study of blood T cell repertoires in COVID-19. Study as a whole: Specimens from acute and convalescent COVID-19 originated in the United States, Italy and Spain.

All recovered Cohort 3 donors got two negative PCRs, got clearance, or saw symptom resolution. This CDR3 has 14 residues. V was pared by 1 base and J by 11 bases, with 16 bases between. Per the germline V gene, CDR1 is SNHLY and CDR2 is FYNNEI. Per the original data handling: Reference gene primer amplification in the assay estimated nucleated cell counts. Clones were sequenced by immunoSEQ multiplex PCR, and TCRdb holds only the in-frame ones, with some missing. D and trimming come from the DNA, and the V and J calls and clone size come from that table. The sample lists approximately 270,000 clones, under 90% occurring once.

The clonotype comes from a woman aged 60 to 75 who had recovered from COVID-19. Sequenced: PBMCs or T cells enriched from blood (not recorded which). The chain recombines TRBV2 with TRBJ2-3; TRBD2 might be the D (6 bases). CDR3 sequence reads: CASSEDRTTFGQYF. In DNA form, the CDR3 reads TGTGCCAGCAGTGAAGATAGGACTACATTTGGGCAGTATTTT. The complete variable domain, with remaining parts taken from reference TRBV2 and TRBJ2-3, reads EPEVTQTPSHQVTQMGQEVILRCVPISNHLYFYWYRQILGQKVEFLVSFYNNEISEKSEIFDDQFSVERPDGSNFTLKIRSTKLEDSAMYFCASSEDRTTFGQYFGPGTRLTVL.